This T cell receptor (beta chain) was sequenced in a study of cytomegalovirus exposure and HLA in healthy donors. Study in general: Around 76% of several hundred genotyped donors fell in the Caucasian-associated ancestry cluster.

The germline gives CDR1 MNHEY, CDR2 SMNVEV (reference sequence). This CDR3 comprises 14 residues. Regarding this clone: Antigen specificity is unknown.

Study-level findings and limits: Reports credit the classifier with highly specific, highly sensitive diagnosis of cytomegalovirus status. Another analysis was done later, and it associated more than 15,000 TCR beta sequences with HLA alleles at 0.05 false discovery rate. Within an earlier analysis, most TCR beta V segments proved productive either about 90% or about 30% of the time.

The PCR employed 60 Vbeta primers together with 13 Jbeta primers. Profiling relied on immunoSEQ multiplex PCR, and the TCRdb table lists in-frame clones only, not all of them. The sample includes some 150,000 clones, around 82% of them seen just once. This chain links TRBV27 with TRBJ2-5, with TRBD1 matching over 7 bases. Near its end, the DNA agrees better with TRBJ2-7, so the J call may be wrong. This clonotype was obtained from a male donor in good health and CMV-seronegative. The specimen was PBMCs. CDR3 sequence (DNA): TGTGCCAGCAGTTTTGGCAGGGGGACCTACGAGCAGTACTTC. Its protein product is CASSFGRGTYEQYF.